This T cell receptor (beta chain) is drawn from a study of blood T cell repertoires in COVID-19. Study details: Acute and convalescent COVID-19 samples came from the United States, Italy and Spain.

The trim removed 5 bases at V and 1 base at J, leaving 10 bases unmatched. The CDR3 extends over 17 amino acids. Germline CDR1 and CDR2: SGHTA and FQGNSA. Method: immunoSEQ multiplex PCR; TCRdb's copy keeps in-frame clones and lacks some. The sample yields roughly 30,000 clones, 87% seen once. V and J are TRBV7-2 and TRBJ2-4, with TRBD2 matching 8 bases. This clonotype was obtained from a human donor in a cohort sampled during active COVID-19. The donor label of this sample is uncertain. Sequenced material: peripheral blood. CDR3 nucleotide sequence: TGTGCCAGCAGCGAACAGGCCGGGGGGGCCGCCAAAAACATTCAGTACTTC. Translated: CASSEQAGGAAKNIQYF.